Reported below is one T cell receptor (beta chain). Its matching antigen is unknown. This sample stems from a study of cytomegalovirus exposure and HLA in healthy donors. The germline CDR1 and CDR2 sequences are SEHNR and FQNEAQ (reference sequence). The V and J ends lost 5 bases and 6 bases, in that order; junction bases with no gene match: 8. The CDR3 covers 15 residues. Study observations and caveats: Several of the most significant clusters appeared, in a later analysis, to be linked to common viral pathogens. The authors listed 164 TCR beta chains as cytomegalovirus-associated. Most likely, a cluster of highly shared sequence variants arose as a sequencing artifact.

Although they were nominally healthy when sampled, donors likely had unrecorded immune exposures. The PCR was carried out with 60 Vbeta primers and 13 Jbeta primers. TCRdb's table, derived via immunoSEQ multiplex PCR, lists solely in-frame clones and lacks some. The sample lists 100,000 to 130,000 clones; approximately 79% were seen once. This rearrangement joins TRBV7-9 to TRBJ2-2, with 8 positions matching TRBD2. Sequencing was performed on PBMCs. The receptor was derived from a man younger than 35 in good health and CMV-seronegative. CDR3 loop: CASSNRGGRAGELFF. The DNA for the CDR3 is TGTGCCAGCAGCAACCGGGGGGGAAGGGCCGGGGAGCTGTTTTTT.